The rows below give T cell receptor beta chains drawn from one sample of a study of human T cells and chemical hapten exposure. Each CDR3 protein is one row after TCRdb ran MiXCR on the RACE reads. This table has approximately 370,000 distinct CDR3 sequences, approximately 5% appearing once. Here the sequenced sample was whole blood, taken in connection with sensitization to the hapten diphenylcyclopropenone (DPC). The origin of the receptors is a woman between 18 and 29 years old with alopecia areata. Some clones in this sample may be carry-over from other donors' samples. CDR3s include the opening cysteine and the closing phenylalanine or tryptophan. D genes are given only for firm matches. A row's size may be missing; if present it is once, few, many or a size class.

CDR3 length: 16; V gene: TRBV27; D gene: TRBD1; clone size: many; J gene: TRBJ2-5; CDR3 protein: CASRMGQGVFQETQYF; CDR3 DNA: TGTGCCAGCAGGATGGGACAGGGGGTTTTCCAAGAGACCCAGTACTTC
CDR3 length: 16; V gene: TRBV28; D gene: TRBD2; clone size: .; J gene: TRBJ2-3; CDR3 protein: CASSFTTSGVQATQYF; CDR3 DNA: TGTGCCAGCAGTTTTACCACTAGCGGGGTTCAGGCTACGCAGTATTTT
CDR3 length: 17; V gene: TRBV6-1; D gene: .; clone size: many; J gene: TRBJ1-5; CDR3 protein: CASSERDKAHSNQPQHF; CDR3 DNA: TGTGCCAGCAGTGAACGGGACAAGGCCCATAGCAATCAGCCCCAGCATTTT
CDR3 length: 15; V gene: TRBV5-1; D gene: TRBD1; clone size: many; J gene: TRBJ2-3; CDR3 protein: CASSLVQGATDTQYF; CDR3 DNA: TGCGCCAGCAGCTTGGTTCAGGGGGCAACAGATACGCAGTATTTT
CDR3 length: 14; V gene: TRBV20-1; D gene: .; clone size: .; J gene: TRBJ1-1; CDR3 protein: CSARDLGVGTEAFF; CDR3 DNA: TGCAGTGCTAGAGATTTAGGGGTAGGGACTGAAGCTTTCTTT
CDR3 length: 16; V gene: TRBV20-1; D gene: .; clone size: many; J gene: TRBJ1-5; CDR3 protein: CSARGDQRIIDQPQHF; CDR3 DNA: TGCAGTGCTAGGGGGGACCAAAGGATTATAGATCAGCCCCAGCATTTT
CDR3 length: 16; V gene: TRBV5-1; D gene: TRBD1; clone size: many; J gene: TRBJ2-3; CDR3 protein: CASSLAGTDSTDTQYF; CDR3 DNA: TGCGCCAGCAGCTTGGCCGGGACAGATTCCACAGATACGCAGTATTTT
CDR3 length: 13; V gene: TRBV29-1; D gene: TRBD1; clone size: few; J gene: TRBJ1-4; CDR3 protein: CSAGTDQNEKLFF; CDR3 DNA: TGCAGCGCTGGGACAGACCAAAATGAAAAACTGTTTTTT
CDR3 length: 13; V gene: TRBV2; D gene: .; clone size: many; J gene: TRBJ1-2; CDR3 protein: CARGQDSWYGYTF; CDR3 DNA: TGTGCCAGGGGGCAGGACAGTTGGTATGGCTACACCTTC
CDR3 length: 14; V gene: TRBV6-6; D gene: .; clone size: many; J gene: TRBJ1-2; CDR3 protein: CASESPGKTYGYTF; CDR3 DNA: TGTGCCAGCGAAAGTCCAGGGAAGACCTATGGCTACACCTTC
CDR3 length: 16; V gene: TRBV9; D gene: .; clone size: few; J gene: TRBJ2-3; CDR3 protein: CASSPRRLGSLGTQYF; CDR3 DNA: TGTGCCAGCAGCCCCCGAAGACTGGGATCTCTGGGGACGCAGTATTTT
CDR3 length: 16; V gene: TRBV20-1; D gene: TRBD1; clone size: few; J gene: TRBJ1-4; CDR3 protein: CSAIEPGQGSNEKLFF; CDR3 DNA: TGCAGTGCTATCGAACCGGGACAGGGTTCTAATGAAAAACTGTTTTTT
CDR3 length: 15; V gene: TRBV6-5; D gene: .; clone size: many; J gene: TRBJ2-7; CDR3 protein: CASSRTDASSYEQYF; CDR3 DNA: TGTGCCAGCTCCCGGACGGACGCGTCGTCCTACGAGCAGTACTTC
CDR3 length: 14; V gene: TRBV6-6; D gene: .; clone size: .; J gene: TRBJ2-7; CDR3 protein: CASYNREGNYEQYF; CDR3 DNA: TGTGCCAGCTATAACAGGGAAGGGAACTACGAGCAGTACTTC
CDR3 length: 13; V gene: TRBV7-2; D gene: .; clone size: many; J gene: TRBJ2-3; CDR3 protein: CASSLEATDTQYF; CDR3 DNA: TGTGCCAGCAGCTTAGAGGCAACAGATACGCAGTATTTT
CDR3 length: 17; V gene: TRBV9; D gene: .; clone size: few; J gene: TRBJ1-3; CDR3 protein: CASSVQTGGISGNTIYF; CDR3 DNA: TGTGCCAGCAGCGTACAGACAGGCGGAATCTCTGGAAACACCATATATTTT
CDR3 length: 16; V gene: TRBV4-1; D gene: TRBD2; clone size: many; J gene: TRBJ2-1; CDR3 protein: CASSQVGSGGYNEQFF; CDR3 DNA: TGCGCCAGCAGCCAAGTGGGTAGCGGGGGTTACAATGAGCAGTTCTTC
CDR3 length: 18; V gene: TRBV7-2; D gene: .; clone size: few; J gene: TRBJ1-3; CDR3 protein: CASSLGSLRVRSGNTIYF; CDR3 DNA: TGTGCCAGCAGCTTAGGTTCACTGAGGGTCCGCTCTGGAAACACCATATATTTT
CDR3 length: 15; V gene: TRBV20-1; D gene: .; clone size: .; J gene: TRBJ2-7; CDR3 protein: CSARDIGTGPYEQYF; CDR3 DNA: TGCAGTGCTAGAGATATTGGGACTGGACCCTACGAGCAGTACTTC
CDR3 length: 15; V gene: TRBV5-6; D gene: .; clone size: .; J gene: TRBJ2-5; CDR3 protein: CASSPRGRAHETQYF; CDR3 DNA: TGTGCCAGCAGCCCGAGGGGCAGGGCGCATGAGACCCAGTACTTC
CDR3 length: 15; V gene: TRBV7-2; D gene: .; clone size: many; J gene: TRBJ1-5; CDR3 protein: CASSLGAISNQPQHF; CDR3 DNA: TGTGCCAGCAGCTTAGGTGCCATTAGCAATCAGCCCCAGCATTTT
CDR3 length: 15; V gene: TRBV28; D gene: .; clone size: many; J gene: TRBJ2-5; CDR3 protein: CASGLSGQVQETQYF; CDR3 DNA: TGTGCCAGCGGTCTGTCGGGGCAGGTGCAAGAGACCCAGTACTTC
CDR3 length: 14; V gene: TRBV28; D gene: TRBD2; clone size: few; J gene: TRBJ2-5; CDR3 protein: CASSLAGGWETQYF; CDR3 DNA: TGTGCCAGCAGTTTAGCGGGGGGATGGGAGACCCAGTACTTC
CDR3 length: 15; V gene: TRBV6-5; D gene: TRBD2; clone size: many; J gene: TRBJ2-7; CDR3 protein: CASSYARGDPYEQYF; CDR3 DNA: TGTGCCAGCAGTTACGCGCGGGGGGACCCCTACGAGCAGTACTTC
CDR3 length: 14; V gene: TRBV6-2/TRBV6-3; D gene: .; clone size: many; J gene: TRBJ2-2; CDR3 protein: CASKEGSNTGELFF; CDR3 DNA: TGTGCCAGCAAGGAGGGATCGAACACCGGGGAGCTGTTTTTT
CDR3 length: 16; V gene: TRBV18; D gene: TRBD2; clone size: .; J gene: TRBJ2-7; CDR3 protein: CASSPRSGGDTYEQYF; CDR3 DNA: TGTGCCAGCTCACCGAGAAGCGGGGGGGATACCTACGAGCAGTACTTC
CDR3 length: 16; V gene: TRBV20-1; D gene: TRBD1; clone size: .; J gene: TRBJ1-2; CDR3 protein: CSATTFLTGGRNGYTF; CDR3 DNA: TGCAGTGCTACCACCTTCTTGACAGGGGGAAGGAATGGCTACACCTTC
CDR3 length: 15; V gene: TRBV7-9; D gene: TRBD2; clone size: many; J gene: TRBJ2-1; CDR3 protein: CASSPTSYSYNEQFF; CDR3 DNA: TGTGCCAGCAGCCCGACTAGCTACTCCTACAATGAGCAGTTCTTC
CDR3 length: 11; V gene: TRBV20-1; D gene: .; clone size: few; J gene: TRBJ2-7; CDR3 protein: CSAGTRQEQYF; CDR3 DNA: TGCAGTGCTGGGACCCGACAGGAACAGTACTTC
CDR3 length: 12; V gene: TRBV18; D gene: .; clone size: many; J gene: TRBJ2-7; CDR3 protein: CASSPGTGEQYF; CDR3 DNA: TGTGCCAGCTCACCAGGGACTGGGGAGCAGTACTTC
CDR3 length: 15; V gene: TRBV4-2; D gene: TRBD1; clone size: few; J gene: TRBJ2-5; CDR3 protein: CASSQRTGKGETQYF; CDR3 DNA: TGTGCCAGCAGCCAACGGACAGGGAAAGGAGAGACCCAGTACTTC
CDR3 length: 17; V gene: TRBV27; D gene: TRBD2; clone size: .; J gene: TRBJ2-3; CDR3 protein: CASSLTSGGVVTDTQYF; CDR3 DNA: TGTGCCAGCAGTTTAACTAGCGGGGGGGTTGTCACAGATACGCAGTATTTT
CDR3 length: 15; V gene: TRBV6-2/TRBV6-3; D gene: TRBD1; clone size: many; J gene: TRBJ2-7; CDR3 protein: CASRLPGQGAYEQYF; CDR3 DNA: TGTGCCAGCAGACTCCCGGGACAGGGGGCCTACGAGCAGTACTTC
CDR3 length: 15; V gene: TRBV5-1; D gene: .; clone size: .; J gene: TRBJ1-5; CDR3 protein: CASSLEGDFNQPQHF; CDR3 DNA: TGCGCCAGCAGCTTGGAGGGTGACTTCAATCAGCCCCAGCATTTT
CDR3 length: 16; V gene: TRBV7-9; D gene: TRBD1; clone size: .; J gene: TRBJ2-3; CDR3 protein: CASSRGTGAEADTQYF; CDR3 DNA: TGTGCCAGCAGCCGCGGGACAGGGGCCGAGGCAGATACGCAGTATTTT
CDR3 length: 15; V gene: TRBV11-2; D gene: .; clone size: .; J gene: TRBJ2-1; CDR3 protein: CASSSGWTDDNEQFF; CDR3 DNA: TGTGCCAGCAGCTCCGGATGGACGGACGACAATGAGCAGTTCTTC
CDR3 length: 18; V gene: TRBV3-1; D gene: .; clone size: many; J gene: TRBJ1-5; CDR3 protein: CASSQDPHRDLRNQPQHF; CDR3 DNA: TGTGCCAGCAGCCAAGATCCCCACAGGGACCTGAGGAATCAGCCCCAGCATTTT
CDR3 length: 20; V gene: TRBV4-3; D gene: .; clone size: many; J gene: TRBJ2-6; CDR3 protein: CASSQVLAGARFSGANVLTF; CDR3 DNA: TGCGCCAGCAGCCAAGTCCTGGCGGGGGCCCGCTTCTCTGGGGCCAACGTCCTGACTTTC
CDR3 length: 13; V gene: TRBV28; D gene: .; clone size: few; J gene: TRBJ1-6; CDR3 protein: CASSSGFHSPLHF; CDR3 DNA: TGTGCCAGCAGTTCAGGGTTCCATTCACCCCTCCACTTT
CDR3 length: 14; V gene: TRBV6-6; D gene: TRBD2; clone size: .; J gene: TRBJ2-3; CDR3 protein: CASNSGGRADTQYF; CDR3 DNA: TGTGCCAGCAACAGCGGGGGGCGGGCAGATACGCAGTATTTT
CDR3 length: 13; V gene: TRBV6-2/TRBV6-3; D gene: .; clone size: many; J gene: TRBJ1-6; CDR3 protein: CASNPSVHSPLHF; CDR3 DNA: TGTGCCAGCAACCCTAGCGTCCATTCACCCCTCCACTTT
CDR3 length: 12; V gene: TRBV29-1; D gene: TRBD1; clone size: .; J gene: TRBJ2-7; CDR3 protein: CSVGDSNYEQYF; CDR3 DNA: TGCAGCGTCGGGGACAGCAACTACGAGCAGTACTTC
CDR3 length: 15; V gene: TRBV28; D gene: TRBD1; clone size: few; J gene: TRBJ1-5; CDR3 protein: CASSSGQGSNQPQHF; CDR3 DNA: TGTGCCAGCAGTTCGGGACAGGGAAGCAATCAGCCCCAGCATTTT
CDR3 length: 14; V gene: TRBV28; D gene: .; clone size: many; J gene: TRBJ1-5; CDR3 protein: CASSFLGIGKPQHF; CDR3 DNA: TGTGCCAGCAGTTTCCTGGGCATCGGTAAGCCCCAGCATTTT
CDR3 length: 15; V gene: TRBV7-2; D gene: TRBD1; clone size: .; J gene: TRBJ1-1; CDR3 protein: CASSKGGTMNTEAFF; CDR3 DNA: TGTGCCAGCTCGAAAGGGGGCACAATGAACACTGAAGCTTTCTTT
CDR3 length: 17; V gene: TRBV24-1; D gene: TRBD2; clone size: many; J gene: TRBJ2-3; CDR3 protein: CATSDSARLANTDTQYF; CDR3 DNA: TGTGCCACCAGTGATTCGGCCCGACTAGCTAACACAGATACGCAGTATTTT